These T cell receptor beta chains were read from a single sample in a study of lymphopenia after photon versus proton radiotherapy. Using immunoSEQ multiplex PCR, the repertoire was profiled, and TCRdb retains in-frame clones only, with some absent. The sample shows about 70,000 clones, 85% to 95% of them seen only once. Sample: peripheral blood, taken from a patient treated with photon-based radiotherapy. Receptor source: a woman aged 40 to 55 with cholangiocarcinoma. Each CDR3 is given with its conserved first and last residue. The order of the fields is J gene, V gene, clone size, D gene, CDR3 DNA, CDR3 protein. D genes are given only for firm matches. Not all rows give a size; the values are once, few, many and, for expanded clones, a class.

>TRBJ1-3|TRBV11-2|.|.
TGTGCCAGCAGCTTAGATGGTCAAAAGGGAAACACCATATATTTT
CASSLDGQKGNTIYF
>TRBJ2-2|TRBV9|.|.
TGTGCCAGCAGCAGAAACACCGGGGAGCTGTTTTTT
CASSRNTGELFF
>TRBJ2-6|TRBV7-3|.|.
TGTGCCAGCAGCTTAATCCGGCAGGGCTACTTCTCTGGGGCCAACGTCCTGACTTTC
CASSLIRQGYFSGANVLTF
>TRBJ2-5|TRBV28|.|TRBD2
TGTGCCAGCAGTTTACCAGCTAGCGGGAGGGCAGAGACCCAGTACTTC
CASSLPASGRAETQYF
>TRBJ2-7|TRBV21-1|.|.
TGTGCCAGCAGCAAAGGCGGAAGCAACTACGAGCAGTACTTC
CASSKGGSNYEQYF
>TRBJ2-7|TRBV30|.|.
TGTGCCTGGACTAGGTCCGGCGAGCAGTACTTC
CAWTRSGEQYF
>TRBJ2-7|TRBV4-1|.|.
TGCGCCAGCAGCCAAGTCTCTGGCCACTTATACGAGCAGTACTTC
CASSQVSGHLYEQYF
>TRBJ1-5|TRBV28|.|TRBD1
TGTGCCAGCATGCCGCCGGACAGGGAGTGGAATCAGCCCCAGCATTTT
CASMPPDREWNQPQHF
>TRBJ1-1|TRBV5-1|once|.
TGCGCCAGCAGCTTGTCCGCGGGGGGGCTCACTGAAGCTTTCTTT
CASSLSAGGLTEAFF
>TRBJ2-3|TRBV7-3|.|TRBD1
TGTGCCAGCAGCTTATTAAGCAGGGGGCAAGATACGCAGTATTTT
CASSLLSRGQDTQYF
>TRBJ2-2|TRBV10-1|.|TRBD1
TGCGCCAGCAGCGCCCCGGGACAGGGGTTAAACACCGGGGAGCTGTTTTTT
CASSAPGQGLNTGELFF
>TRBJ2-2|TRBV27|.|.
TGTGCCAGCAGTCCCGGGGAAGGGGGGTATAGGGAGCTGTTTTTT
CASSPGEGGYRELFF
>TRBJ2-7|TRBV28|.|.
TGTGCCAGCAGGGACTACTACGAGCAGTACTTC
CASRDYYEQYF
>TRBJ1-1|TRBV11-1|.|.
TGTGCCAGCAGCTGGAACACTGAAGCTTTCTTT
CASSWNTEAFF
>TRBJ2-1|TRBV7-2|.|.
TGTGCCAGCAGCTTCGAAGGGGGAACCCTAAACCACGCGAACAATGAGCAGTTCTTC
CASSFEGGTLNHANNEQFF
>TRBJ2-1|TRBV29-1|once|.
TGCAGCGTTAGCGGGTCTTCCTACAATGAGCAGTTCTTC
CSVSGSSYNEQFF
>TRBJ2-7|TRBV2|.|.
TGTGCCAGCACTGTCAGTGATTCCTACGAGCAGTACTTC
CASTVSDSYEQYF
>TRBJ2-5|TRBV28|.|.
TGTGCCAGCAGTCCTACGGGGGCGTCCCAAGAGACCCAGTACTTC
CASSPTGASQETQYF
>TRBJ1-1|TRBV9|.|.
TGTGCCAGCAGCGGGACAGTTAACACTGAAGCTTTCTTT
CASSGTVNTEAFF
>TRBJ2-7|TRBV7-3|.|.
TGTGCCAGCAGCGCTTGGGGAGACGGCTCCTACGAGCAGTACTTC
CASSAWGDGSYEQYF
>TRBJ2-5|TRBV30|.|TRBD2
TGTGCCTGGGGACTAGCGGGATCCCAAGAGACCCAGTACTTC
CAWGLAGSQETQYF
>TRBJ1-1|TRBV15|.|.
TGTGCCACCAGCAGAGTGGGTACTGAAGCTTTCTTT
CATSRVGTEAFF
>TRBJ1-2|TRBV7-2|once|TRBD1
TGTGCCAGCAGCTTAAACGGACAGGGGGCGTCTAACTATGGCTACACCTTC
CASSLNGQGASNYGYTF
>TRBJ2-7|TRBV7-9|few|TRBD2
TGTGCCAGCAGCATTCTAGCGGGAGGAATAGGGGGCTACGAGCAGTACTTC
CASSILAGGIGGYEQYF
>TRBJ1-4|TRBV7-6|.|.
TGTGCCAGCAGCTTAGACCAGGGGTTGGAAAAACTGTTTTTT
CASSLDQGLEKLFF
>TRBJ2-7|TRBV19|.|.
TGTGCCAGTAGTATCAGCTCCTACGAGCAGTACTTC
CASSISSYEQYF
>TRBJ1-4|TRBV7-9|.|TRBD1
TGTGCCAGCAGCCCCGGACAGGGTTTTGAAAAACTGTTTTTT
CASSPGQGFEKLFF
>TRBJ1-6|TRBV4-1|few|.
TGCGCCAGCAGCCTGAATAATTCACCCCTCCACTTT
CASSLNNSPLHF
>TRBJ1-2|TRBV9|.|.
TGTGCCAGCAGCGGGGGTAATGGCTACACCTTC
CASSGGNGYTF
>TRBJ2-2|TRBV28|.|.
TGTGCCAGCAGCCTACGAATTCCCGGGGAGCTGTTTTTT
CASSLRIPGELFF